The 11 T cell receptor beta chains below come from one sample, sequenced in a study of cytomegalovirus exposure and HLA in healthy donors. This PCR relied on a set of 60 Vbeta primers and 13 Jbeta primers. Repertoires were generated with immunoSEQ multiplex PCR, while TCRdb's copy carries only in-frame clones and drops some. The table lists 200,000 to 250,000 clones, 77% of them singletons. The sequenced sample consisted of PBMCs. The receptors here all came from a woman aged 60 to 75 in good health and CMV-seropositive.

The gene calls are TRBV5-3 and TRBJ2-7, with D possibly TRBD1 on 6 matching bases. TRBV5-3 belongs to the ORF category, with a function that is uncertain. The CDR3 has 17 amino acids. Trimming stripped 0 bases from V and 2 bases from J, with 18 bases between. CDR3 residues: CARSLAATGPLPYEQYF. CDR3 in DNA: TGTGCCAGAAGCTTGGCTGCGACAGGACCTCTACCCTACGAGCAGTACTTC.

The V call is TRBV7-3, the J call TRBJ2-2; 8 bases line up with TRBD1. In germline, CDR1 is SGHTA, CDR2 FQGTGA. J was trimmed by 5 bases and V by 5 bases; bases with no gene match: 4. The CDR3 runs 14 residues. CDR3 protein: CASSRTGLTGELFF. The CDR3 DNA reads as TGTGCCAGCAGCCGGACAGGGCTAACCGGGGAGCTGTTTTTT.

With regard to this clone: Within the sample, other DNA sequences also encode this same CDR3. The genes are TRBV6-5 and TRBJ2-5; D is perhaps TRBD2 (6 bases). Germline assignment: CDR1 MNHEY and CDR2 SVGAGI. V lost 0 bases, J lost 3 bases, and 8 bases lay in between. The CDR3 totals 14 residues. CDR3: CASSYSSGEETQYF. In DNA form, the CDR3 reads TGTGCCAGCAGTTACTCATCGGGAGAAGAGACCCAGTACTTC.

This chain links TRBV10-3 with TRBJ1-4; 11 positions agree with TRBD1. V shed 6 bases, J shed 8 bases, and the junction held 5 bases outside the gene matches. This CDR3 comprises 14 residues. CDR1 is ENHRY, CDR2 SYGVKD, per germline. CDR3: CAISGTGGWEKLFF. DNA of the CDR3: TGTGCCATCAGCGGGACAGGGGGGTGGGAAAAACTGTTTTTT.

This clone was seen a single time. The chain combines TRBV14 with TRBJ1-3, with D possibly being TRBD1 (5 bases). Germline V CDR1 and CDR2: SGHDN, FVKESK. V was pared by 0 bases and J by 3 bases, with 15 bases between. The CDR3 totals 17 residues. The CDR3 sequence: CASSQEGQGANGNTIYF. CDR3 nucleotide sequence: TGTGCCAGCAGCCAAGAAGGGCAAGGGGCTAATGGAAACACCATATATTTT.

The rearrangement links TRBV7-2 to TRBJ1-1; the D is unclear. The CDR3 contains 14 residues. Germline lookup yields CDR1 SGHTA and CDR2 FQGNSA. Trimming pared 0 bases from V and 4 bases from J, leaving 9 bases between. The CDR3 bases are TGTGCCAGCAGCTTAGCTTCTTGGGCCACTGAAGCTTTCTTT. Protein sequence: CASSLASWATEAFF.

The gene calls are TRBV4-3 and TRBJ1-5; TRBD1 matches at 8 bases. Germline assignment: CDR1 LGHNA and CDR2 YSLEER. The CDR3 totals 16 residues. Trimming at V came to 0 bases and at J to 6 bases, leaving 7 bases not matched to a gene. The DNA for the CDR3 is TGCGCCAGCAGCCAAGATGAGCAGGGGGCGGTTCAGCCCCAGCATTTT. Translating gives CASSQDEQGAVQPQHF.

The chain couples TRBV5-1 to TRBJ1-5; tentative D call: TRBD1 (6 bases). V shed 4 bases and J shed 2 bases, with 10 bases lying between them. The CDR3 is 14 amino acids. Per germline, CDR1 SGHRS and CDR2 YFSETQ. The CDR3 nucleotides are TGCGCCAGCAGCCTACAGGGTGGCAATCAGCCCCAGCATTTT. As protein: CASSLQGGNQPQHF.

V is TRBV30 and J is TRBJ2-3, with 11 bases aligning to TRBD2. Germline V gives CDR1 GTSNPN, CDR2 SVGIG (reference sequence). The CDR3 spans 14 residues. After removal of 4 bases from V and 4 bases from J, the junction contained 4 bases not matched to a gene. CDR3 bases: TGTGCCTGGATAGCGGGAGGGCCACCAGATACGCAGTATTTT. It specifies CAWIAGGPPDTQYF.

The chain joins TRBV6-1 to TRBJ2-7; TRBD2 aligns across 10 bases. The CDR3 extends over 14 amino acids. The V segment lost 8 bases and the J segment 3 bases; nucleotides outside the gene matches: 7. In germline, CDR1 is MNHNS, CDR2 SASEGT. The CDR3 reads CASGYLAGDYEQYF. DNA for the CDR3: TGTGCCAGCGGCTACCTAGCGGGAGACTACGAGCAGTACTTC.

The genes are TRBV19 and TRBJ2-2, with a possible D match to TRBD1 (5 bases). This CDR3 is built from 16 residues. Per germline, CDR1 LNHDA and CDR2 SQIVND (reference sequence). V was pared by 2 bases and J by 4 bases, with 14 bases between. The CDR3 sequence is CASSIRFSGFTGELFF. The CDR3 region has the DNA TGTGCCAGTAGTATAAGATTCTCAGGGTTCACCGGGGAGCTGTTTTTT.